The 21 T cell receptor beta chains below come from one sample, sequenced in a study of control samples from healthy donors and cancer patients. Assay: immunoSEQ multiplex PCR; the TCRdb copy retains only in-frame clones and omits some. Among under 100,000 clones, roughly 89% were seen once, and the ten largest hold roughly 9.7%. Sequencing was performed on PBMCs. All receptors come from a woman aged 50 to 60 with colorectal cancer.

The chain has TRBV2 and TRBJ1-1; weak D call: TRBD1 (6 bases). V dropped 8 bases and J dropped 5 bases, with 15 bases sitting between them. The CDR3 contains 13 residues. Germline values: CDR1 SNHLY, CDR2 FYNNEI. The CDR3, as DNA: TGTGCCAGCGGAGGAACAGGGAGTACTGAAGCTTTCTTT. Its protein product is CASGGTGSTEAFF.

This chain joins TRBV27 and TRBJ1-1; maybe TRBD1 (5 bases). From germline, CDR1 is MNHEY and CDR2 SMNVEV (reference sequence). The V gene lost 5 bases and the J gene lost 5 bases, with 12 bases spanning the gap. The CDR3 is made up of 13 amino acids. This CDR3 is CASSPTGRTEAFF. The CDR3 region has the DNA TGTGCCAGCAGTCCAACAGGTCGTACTGAAGCTTTCTTT.

The chain has TRBV3-1 (or the pseudogene TRBV3-2) and TRBJ2-2; possible D gene TRBD2, 7 bases. Germline CDR1 LGHDT, CDR2 YNNKEL (reference sequence). V lost 6 bases, J lost 4 bases, and 12 bases lay in between. The CDR3 is 14 amino acids. The DNA for the CDR3 is TGTGCCAGCAGAGGGGGGGGAGCCACCGGGGAGCTGTTTTTT. It codes for CASRGGGATGELFF.

The rearrangement links TRBV6-5 to TRBJ1-2, with D hard to call. Germline CDR1 and CDR2: MNHEY and SVGAGI. Trimming removed 5 bases at V and 4 bases at J, with 14 bases between. This CDR3 contains 14 residues. The CDR3 bases are TGTGCCAGCAGTCGCGCCGGAGGCCCCTATGGCTACACCTTC. It translates to CASSRAGGPYGYTF.

The V gene is TRBV10-3, the J gene TRBJ2-2; TRBD2 matches at 7 bases. V shed 6 bases, J shed 1 base, and the junction held 8 bases outside the gene matches. Germline V CDR1 and CDR2: ENHRY, SYGVKD. The CDR3 length is 16 residues. The chain's CDR3 is CAIRAGTEMNTGELFF. CDR3 nucleotides: TGTGCCATCAGAGCGGGGACGGAGATGAACACCGGGGAGCTGTTTTTT.

This chain uses TRBV6-4 with TRBJ2-2; 9 bases are shared with TRBD1. The germline CDR1 and CDR2 sequences are MRHNA and SNTAGT. The CDR3 contains 15 residues. V lost 3 bases to trimming and J lost 3 bases; unmatched junction nucleotides: 2. Here the CDR3 DNA reads TGTGCCAGCAGTGAGGGACAGGGTGACACCGGGGAGCTGTTTTTT. Translated, it gives CASSEGQGDTGELFF.

The chain combines TRBV19 with TRBJ1-6; D is unclear. V shed 1 base and J shed 8 bases, with 6 bases lying between them. CDR3 size: 13 residues. Germline lookup yields CDR1 LNHDA and CDR2 SQIVND (reference sequence). The CDR3 spells CASSIVTDSPLHF. The CDR3 nucleotides read TGTGCCAGTAGTATAGTCACGGATTCACCCCTCCACTTT.

The chain joins TRBV10-3 to TRBJ1-1; weak D call: TRBD1 (5 bases). The CDR3 consists of 14 residues. The V end lost 10 bases, the J end lost 6 bases, and 21 bases lay between the germline ends. Germline values: CDR1 ENHRY, CDR2 SYGVKD. CDR3 protein: CATSRGTGGAEAFF. Here the CDR3 DNA reads TGTGCCACCTCCCGGGGTACAGGTGGAGCTGAAGCTTTCTTT.

The rearrangement joins TRBV11-3 to TRBJ2-5, with 7 bases fitting TRBD1. CDR1 is SGHNT, CDR2 YENEEA, per germline. The CDR3 is made up of 13 amino acids. With 3 bases clipped from V and 4 bases from J, the junction kept 2 bases outside the gene matches. Here the CDR3 DNA reads TGTGCCAGCAGCTTCTCAGGGGGAGAGACCCAGTACTTC. Its protein is CASSFSGGETQYF.

This chain joins TRBV6-5 and TRBJ1-4; weak D call: TRBD1 (5 bases). CDR1 is MNHEY and CDR2 is SVGAGI in the germline V gene. With 0 bases removed from V and 3 bases from J, the gap between germline ends came to 8 bases. The length of the CDR3 is 15 residues. This CDR3 is CASSYSGGSNEKLFF. DNA for the CDR3: TGTGCCAGCAGTTACTCTGGGGGATCTAATGAAAAACTGTTTTTT.

The genes are TRBV5-6 and TRBJ1-6; D might be TRBD1 (5 bases). The V gene lost 0 bases and the J gene lost 9 bases, with 10 bases spanning the gap. Per the germline V gene, CDR1 is SGHDT and CDR2 is YYEEEE. The CDR3 has 14 residues. The CDR3 here is CASSLVSGGSPLHF. The CDR3 nucleotides read TGTGCCAGCAGCTTGGTGTCGGGGGGTTCACCCCTCCACTTT.

The V call is TRBV4-1, the J call TRBJ1-6, with no clear D. The CDR3 length is 14 residues. Germline loops: CDR1 MGHRA, CDR2 YSYEKL. Trimming took off 0 bases at V and 10 bases at J, with 10 bases between the two ends. CDR3 sequence (DNA): TGCGCCAGCAGCCAAGAATCCCAGGACTCACCCCTCCACTTT. Amino acids: CASSQESQDSPLHF.

CDR3 bases: TGCGCCAGCAGTGAGTCAGGAGGGGTTAGGCAGCCCCAGCATTTT. Translation: CASSESGGVRQPQHF. The V and J genes are TRBV10-2 and TRBJ1-5; D is possibly TRBD1 (5 bases). The V end was cut by 0 bases, the J end by 7 bases, with 13 bases between. Per the germline V gene, CDR1 is WSHSY and CDR2 is SAAADI. The CDR3 contains 15 residues.

The chain employs TRBV7-2 and TRBJ1-5, with D uncertain. The CDR3 is 13 residues long. Germline CDR1 is SGHTA and CDR2 is FQGNSA. V was clipped by 0 bases and J by 9 bases, with 9 bases between them. The CDR3 DNA is TGTGCCAGCAGCTTAGCGGTCGTAGGGCCCCAGCATTTT. It encodes CASSLAVVGPQHF.

The chain links TRBV23-1 to TRBJ2-3, with D unclear. TRBV23-1 is an open reading frame, and its role is uncertain. The CDR3 is made up of 13 amino acids. V was clipped by 6 bases and J by 9 bases, with 16 bases between them. CDR3 DNA: TGCGCCAGCAGCCGTAGCCCCTCCGCCACGCAGTATTTT. This gives the protein CASSRSPSATQYF.

The chain has TRBV6-5 and TRBJ1-6; 7 nucleotides match TRBD1. The germline gives CDR1 MNHEY, CDR2 SVGAGI. CDR3 size: 15 residues. J gave up 7 bases and V 6 bases, and 9 bases lay outside the gene matches. This CDR3 is CASRTGTATNSPLHF. Written as DNA, the CDR3 is TGTGCCAGCAGAACCGGGACAGCAACGAATTCACCCCTCCACTTT.

The chain combines TRBV5-8 with TRBJ1-1; D remains unclear. The CDR3 length is 12 residues. Per the germline V gene, CDR1 is SGHTS and CDR2 is YDEGEE. The germline V and J ends were trimmed by 1 base and 11 bases, with 12 bases remaining between them. The CDR3 DNA reads as TGTGCCAGCAGCTTGCCTTACTTGGAGGCTTTCTTT. This sequence encodes CASSLPYLEAFF.

In this sample, this clone turned up once. This chain connects TRBV3-1 (or the pseudogene TRBV3-2) to TRBJ2-3; either TRBD1 or TRBD2 may supply D (6 bases each). CDR3 size: 14 residues. The germline gives CDR1 LGHDT, CDR2 YNNKEL (reference sequence). Trimming pared 8 bases from V and 0 bases from J, leaving 12 bases between. CDR3 loop: CASGGLSSTDTQYF. The CDR3 coding sequence is TGTGCCAGCGGGGGGCTATCTAGCACAGATACGCAGTATTTT.

The rearrangement joins TRBV18 to TRBJ1-3; D unclear. This CDR3 region has 14 residues. V lost 5 bases and J 3 bases, leaving 11 bases between the germline ends. CDR1 is KGHSH and CDR2 is LQKENI in the germline V gene. The CDR3 nucleotides read TGTGCCAGCTCAGCGGAGACTGTTGGAAACACCATATATTTT. Translating gives CASSAETVGNTIYF.

This clone was detected once. The chain recombines TRBV5-1 with TRBJ1-1; D is unclear. CDR1 is SGHRS, CDR2 YFSETQ, per germline. This CDR3 comprises 14 residues. V lost 0 bases, J lost 0 bases, and 6 bases lay in between. As DNA, the CDR3 is TGCGCCAGCAGCTTGGCAACGTTGAACACTGAAGCTTTCTTT. Its protein product is CASSLATLNTEAFF.

This clone was detected only a few times. This chain links TRBV6-5 with TRBJ1-5, with D possibly matching TRBD1 (6 bases). Trimming removed 7 bases from V and 4 bases from J, with 17 bases in between. The germline CDR1 and CDR2 sequences are MNHEY and SVGAGI. The CDR3 consists of 15 residues. The CDR3 bases are TGTGCCAGCAAGAGTGGCGGACAGATTAATCAGCCCCAGCATTTT. It specifies CASKSGGQINQPQHF.